This TCR beta chain was sequenced in a study of early T cells in non-severe SARS-CoV-2 infection (dated by TCRdb to the early 2020s). Turning to the overall study: Because TCR sequencing relied on bulk RNA taken from unsorted whole blood, pairing of alpha and beta chains was not possible. What the authors observed across the whole study: Matching against VDJdb was skewed toward anti-spike CD8 responses, likely underestimated virus-specific expansions, and missed private and CD4 specificities.

Set within a cohort of healthcare workers in London, UK, this nested case-control study involved weekly PCR testing of nasopharyngeal swabs along with blood sampling. Healthcare workers were recruited during the week of the UK lockdown, between 23 and 31 March 2020, and followed weekly for up to roughly 15 weeks. V is shortened by 0 bases, J by 12 bases, and the region joining them spans 9 bases. Looking up the germline V gene yields CDR1 SQVTM and CDR2 ANQGSEA. The CDR3 starts with the cysteine, ends with the phenylalanine, and has 11 residues. Only CDR3 DNA remains: 33 bases, in frame from the first base. This clonotype was seen at least ten times. Its antigen specificity is not known. No much larger clone is present one base from it, and per-base qualities are unavailable. Library preparation was by 5' RACE. Instrument used: NextSeq 500. To correct for sequencing error and PCR bias, the TCR library protocol tagged individual cDNA molecules with unique molecular identifiers. TCR alpha and beta chains were both sequenced, and the abundances of alpha and beta sequences in each sample were closely correlated with each other. As for the authors' bioinformatics: Decombinator V4 was used to annotate TCR sequences for V gene, J gene and CDR3. Expanded TCRs were defined as changing significantly between any two time points under a Poisson model with p below 0.0001. TCR abundances were normalised to the total number of TCRs sequenced per sample and were expressed as counts per million. MAIT TCRs were defined by TRAV1-2 paired with TRAJ12, TRAJ20 or TRAJ33, and iNKT TCRs by TRAV10 paired with TRAJ18. VDJdb, accessed 1 November 2021, was searched for CMV, EBV and SARS-CoV-2 annotated TCRs, excluding TCRs annotated for multiple antigens. TCRdb applied fastp at Q25 and MiXCR to the public reads, then kept only in-frame beta chains. Here each entry gathers all rows of one CDR3 protein and keeps the most common genes and DNA. V and J calls and clone size were set by TCRdb, not the authors. The sample table holds some 67,000 distinct CDR3 sequences, of which 13% were seen once. Over 4% of the sample is in the top ten clones.

The TCR sequence derives from an adult who was a healthcare worker with PCR-confirmed SARS-CoV-2 infection or an uninfected control (not recorded which). What was sequenced was whole blood. The chain is assembled from TRBV29-1 and TRBJ2-1, with the D gene call left open. The DNA is TGCAGCGTTGAAGAAGGTCGTGGGCAGTTCTTC. It codes for CSVEEGRGQFF.